Included here is one T cell receptor (beta chain) sequence, with context. This record comes from a study of beta chain features in type 1 diabetes. Every bit of the isolated RNA underwent reverse transcription, so sequencing read expressed TCRB transcripts. Repertoires were generated with immunoSEQ multiplex PCR, while TCRdb's copy carries only in-frame clones and drops some. This repertoire shows 300,000 to 350,000 clones, under 8.5% found once; its top ten account for less than 0.5%. The CDR3 is 13 amino acids. Trimming pared 5 bases from V and 1 base from J, leaving 6 bases between. Per germline, CDR1 SEHNR and CDR2 FQNEAQ (reference sequence).

This chain joins TRBV7-9 and TRBJ2-1; D is undetermined. The TCR was taken from a young woman in good health. The material sequenced was central memory CD4+ T cells from blood. CDR3 sequence: CASSVTSYNEQFF. DNA of the CDR3: TGTGCCAGCAGCGTGACTTCCTACAATGAGCAGTTCTTC. The entire variable domain, with the rest obtained from reference TRBV7-9 and TRBJ2-1, is as follows: DTGVSQNPRHKITKRGQNVTFRCDPISEHNRLYWYRQTLGQGPEFLTYFQNEAQLEKSRLLSDRFSAERPKGSFSTLEIQRTEQGDSAMYLCASSVTSYNEQFFGPGTRLTVL.